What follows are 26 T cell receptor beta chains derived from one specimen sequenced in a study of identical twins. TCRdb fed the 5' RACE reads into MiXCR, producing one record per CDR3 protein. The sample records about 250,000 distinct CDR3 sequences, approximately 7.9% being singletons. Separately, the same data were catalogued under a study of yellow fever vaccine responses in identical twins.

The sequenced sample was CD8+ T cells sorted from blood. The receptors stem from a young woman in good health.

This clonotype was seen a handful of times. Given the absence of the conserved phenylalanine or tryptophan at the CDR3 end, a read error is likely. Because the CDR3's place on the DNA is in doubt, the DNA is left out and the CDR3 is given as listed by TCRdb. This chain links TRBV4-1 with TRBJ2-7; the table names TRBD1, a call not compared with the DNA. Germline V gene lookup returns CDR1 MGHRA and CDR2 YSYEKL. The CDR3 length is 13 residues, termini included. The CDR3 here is CASSQEVGQHPLI.

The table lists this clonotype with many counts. The CDR3 here is CASSAGRNTEAFF. The DNA for the CDR3 is TGTGCCAGCAGTGCGGGACGGAACACTGAAGCTTTCTTT. The genes are TRBV6-2 or TRBV6-3 and TRBJ1-1; tentative D call: TRBD1 (5 bases). Germline CDR1 MNHEY, CDR2 SVGEGT. This CDR3 comprises 13 residues. The V end was cut by 5 bases, the J end by 1 base, with 8 bases between.

Here the CDR3 reads CAISEEGRPTNEKLFF. As DNA, the CDR3 is TGTGCCATCAGTGAGGAAGGGAGGCCAACTAATGAAAAACTGTTTTTT. The chain employs TRBV10-3 and TRBJ1-4, with D uncertain. Germline CDR1 is ENHRY and CDR2 is SYGVKD. The CDR3 covers 16 residues. V was clipped by 2 bases and J by 0 bases, with 10 bases between them.

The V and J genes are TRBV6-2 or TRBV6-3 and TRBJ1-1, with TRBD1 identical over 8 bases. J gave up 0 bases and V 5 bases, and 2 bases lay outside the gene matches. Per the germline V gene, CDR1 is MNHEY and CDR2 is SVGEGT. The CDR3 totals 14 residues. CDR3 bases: TGTGCCAGCAGTATGGGACAGGTGAACACTGAAGCTTTCTTT. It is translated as CASSMGQVNTEAFF.

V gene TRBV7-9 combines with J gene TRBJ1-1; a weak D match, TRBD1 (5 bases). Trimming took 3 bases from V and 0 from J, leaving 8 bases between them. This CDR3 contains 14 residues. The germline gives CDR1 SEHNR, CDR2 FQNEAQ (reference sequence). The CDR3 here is CASSLVGVNTEAFF. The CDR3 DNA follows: TGTGCCAGCAGCTTGGTGGGGGTGAACACTGAAGCTTTCTTT.

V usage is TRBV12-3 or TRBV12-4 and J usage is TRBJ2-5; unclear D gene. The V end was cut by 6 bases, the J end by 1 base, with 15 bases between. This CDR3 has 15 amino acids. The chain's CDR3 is CASSLGNQAQETQYF. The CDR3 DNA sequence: TGTGCCAGCAGCCTAGGAAACCAGGCCCAAGAGACCCAGTACTTC.

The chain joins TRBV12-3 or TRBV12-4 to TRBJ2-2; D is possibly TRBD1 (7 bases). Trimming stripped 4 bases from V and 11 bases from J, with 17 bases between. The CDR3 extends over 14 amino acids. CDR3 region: CASSSGGDSSELFF. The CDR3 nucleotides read TGTGCCAGCAGTTCTGGAGGGGACAGTTCCGAGCTGTTTTTT.

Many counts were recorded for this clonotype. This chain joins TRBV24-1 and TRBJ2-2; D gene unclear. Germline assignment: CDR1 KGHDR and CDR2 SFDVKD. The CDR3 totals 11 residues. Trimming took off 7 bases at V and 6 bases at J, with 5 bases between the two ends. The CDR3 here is CATREAGELFF. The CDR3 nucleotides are TGTGCCACCAGGGAAGCCGGGGAGCTGTTTTTT.

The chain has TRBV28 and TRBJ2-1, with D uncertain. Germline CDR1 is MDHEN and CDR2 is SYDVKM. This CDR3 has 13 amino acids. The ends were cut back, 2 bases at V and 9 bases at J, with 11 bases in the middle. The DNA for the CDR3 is TGTGCCAGCAGTTTAGGGTACGGTGGTGAGCAGTTCTTC. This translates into CASSLGYGGEQFF.

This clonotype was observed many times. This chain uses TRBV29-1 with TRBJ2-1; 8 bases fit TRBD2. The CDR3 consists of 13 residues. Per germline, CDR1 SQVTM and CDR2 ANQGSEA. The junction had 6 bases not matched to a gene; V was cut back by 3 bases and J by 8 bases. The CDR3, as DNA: TGCAGCGTTGATGATGCGGGGGGTGATGAGCAGTTCTTC. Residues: CSVDDAGGDEQFF.

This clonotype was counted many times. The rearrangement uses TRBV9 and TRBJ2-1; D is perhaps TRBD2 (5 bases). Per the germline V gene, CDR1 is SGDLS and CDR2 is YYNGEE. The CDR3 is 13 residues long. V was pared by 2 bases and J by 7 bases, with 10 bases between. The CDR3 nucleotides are TGTGCCAGCAGCGTCGGGGAGCGGAATGAGCAGTTCTTC. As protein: CASSVGERNEQFF. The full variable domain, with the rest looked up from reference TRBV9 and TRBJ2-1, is DSGVTQTPKHLITATGQRVTLRCSPRSGDLSVYWYQQSLDQGLQFLIQYYNGEERAKGNILERFSAQQFPDLHSELNLSSLELGDSALYFCASSVGERNEQFFGPGTRLTVL.

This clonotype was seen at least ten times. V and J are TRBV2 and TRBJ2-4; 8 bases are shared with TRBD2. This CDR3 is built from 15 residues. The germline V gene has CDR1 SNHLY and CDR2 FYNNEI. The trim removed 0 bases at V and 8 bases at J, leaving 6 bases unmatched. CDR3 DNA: TGTGCCAGCAGTGAAGCGTTAGCGGGACCCGACATTCAGTACTTC. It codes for CASSEALAGPDIQYF.

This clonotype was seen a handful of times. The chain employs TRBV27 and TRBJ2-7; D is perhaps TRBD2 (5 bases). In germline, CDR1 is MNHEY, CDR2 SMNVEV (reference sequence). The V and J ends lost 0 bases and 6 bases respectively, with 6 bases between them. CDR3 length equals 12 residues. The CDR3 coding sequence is TGTGCCAGCAGTTTATCTCGGGGCGAGCAGTACTTC. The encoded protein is CASSLSRGEQYF.

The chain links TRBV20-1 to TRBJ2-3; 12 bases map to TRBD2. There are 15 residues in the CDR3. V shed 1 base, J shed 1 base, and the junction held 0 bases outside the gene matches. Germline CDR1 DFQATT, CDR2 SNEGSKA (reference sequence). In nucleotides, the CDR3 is TGCAGTGCTAGAGGACTAGCGGGAGGCACAGATACGCAGTATTTT. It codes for CSARGLAGGTDTQYF.

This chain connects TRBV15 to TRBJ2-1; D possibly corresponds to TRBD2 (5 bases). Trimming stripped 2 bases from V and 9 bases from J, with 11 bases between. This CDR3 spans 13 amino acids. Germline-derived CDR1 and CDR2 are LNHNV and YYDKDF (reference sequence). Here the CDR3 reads CATSRTGSIEQFF. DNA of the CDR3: TGTGCCACCAGCAGAACTGGGAGTATTGAGCAGTTCTTC.

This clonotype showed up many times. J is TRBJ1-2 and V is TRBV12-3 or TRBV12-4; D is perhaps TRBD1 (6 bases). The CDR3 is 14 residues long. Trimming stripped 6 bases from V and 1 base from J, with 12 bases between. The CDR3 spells CASSTTGYNYGYTF. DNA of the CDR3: TGTGCCAGCAGCACGACAGGTTATAACTATGGCTACACCTTC.

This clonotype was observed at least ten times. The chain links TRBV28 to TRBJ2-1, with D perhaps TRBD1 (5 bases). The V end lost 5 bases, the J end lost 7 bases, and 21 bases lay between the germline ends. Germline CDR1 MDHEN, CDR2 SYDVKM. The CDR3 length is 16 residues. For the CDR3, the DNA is TGTGCCAGCAGTAGGCCCCGGACAAATAATATGAATGAGCAGTTCTTC. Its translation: CASSRPRTNNMNEQFF. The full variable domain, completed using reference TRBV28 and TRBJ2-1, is DVKVTQSSRYLVKRTGEKVFLECVQDMDHENMFWYRQDPGLGLRLIYFSYDVKMKEKGDIPEGYSVSREKKERFSLILESASTNQTSMYLCASSRPRTNNMNEQFFGPGTRLTVL.

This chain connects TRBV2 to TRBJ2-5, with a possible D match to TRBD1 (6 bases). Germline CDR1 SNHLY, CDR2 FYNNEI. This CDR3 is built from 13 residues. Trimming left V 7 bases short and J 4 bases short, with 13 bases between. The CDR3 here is CASTSYRAETQYF. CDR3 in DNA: TGTGCCAGCACCTCATACAGGGCAGAGACCCAGTACTTC.

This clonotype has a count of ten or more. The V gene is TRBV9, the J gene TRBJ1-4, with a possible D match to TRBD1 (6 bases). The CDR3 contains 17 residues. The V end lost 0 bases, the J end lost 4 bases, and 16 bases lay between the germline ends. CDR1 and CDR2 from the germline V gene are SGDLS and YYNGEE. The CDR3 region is CASSVVARTVLNEKLFF. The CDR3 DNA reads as TGTGCCAGCAGCGTAGTTGCCCGGACAGTTCTTAATGAAAAACTGTTTTTT.

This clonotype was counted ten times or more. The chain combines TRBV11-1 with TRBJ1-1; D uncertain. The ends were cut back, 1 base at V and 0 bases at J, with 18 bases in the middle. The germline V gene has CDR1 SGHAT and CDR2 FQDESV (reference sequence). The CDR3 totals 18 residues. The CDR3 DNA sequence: TGTGCCAGCAGCTTAGAATCGGGTGATTGGATCATGAACACTGAAGCTTTCTTT. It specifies CASSLESGDWIMNTEAFF.

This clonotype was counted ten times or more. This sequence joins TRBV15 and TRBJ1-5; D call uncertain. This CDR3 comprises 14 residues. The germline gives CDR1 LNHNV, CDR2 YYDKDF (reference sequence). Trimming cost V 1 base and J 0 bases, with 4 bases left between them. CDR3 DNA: TGTGCCACCAGCAGAGGACCTAGCAATCAGCCCCAGCATTTT. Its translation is CATSRGPSNQPQHF.

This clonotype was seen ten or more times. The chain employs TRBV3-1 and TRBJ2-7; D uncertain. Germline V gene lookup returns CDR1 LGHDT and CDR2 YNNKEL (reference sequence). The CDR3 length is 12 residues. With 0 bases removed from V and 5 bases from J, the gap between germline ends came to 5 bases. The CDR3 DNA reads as TGTGCCAGCAGCCAAGAGGGTCACGAGCAGTACGTC. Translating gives CASSQEGHEQYV.

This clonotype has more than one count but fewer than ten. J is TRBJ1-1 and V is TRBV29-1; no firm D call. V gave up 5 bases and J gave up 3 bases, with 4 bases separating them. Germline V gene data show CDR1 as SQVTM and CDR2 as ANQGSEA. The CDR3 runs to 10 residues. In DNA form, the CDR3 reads TGCAGCGTTTCGGACACTGAAGCTTTCTTT. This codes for CSVSDTEAFF.

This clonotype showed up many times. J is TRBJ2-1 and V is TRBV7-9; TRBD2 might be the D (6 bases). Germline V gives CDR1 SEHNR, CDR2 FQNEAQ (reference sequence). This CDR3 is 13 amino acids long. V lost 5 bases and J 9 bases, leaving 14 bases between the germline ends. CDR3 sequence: CASSLTGEVEQFF. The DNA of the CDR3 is TGTGCCAGCAGCCTCACGGGGGAGGTTGAGCAGTTCTTC.

CDR3 in amino acids: CASSLLIEYSNQPQHF. CDR3 bases: TGTGCCAGCAGTTTACTAATCGAGTATAGCAATCAGCCCCAGCATTTT. The V gene is TRBV28, the J gene TRBJ1-5; D is ambiguous. The CDR3 contains 16 residues. CDR1 MDHEN and CDR2 SYDVKM come from the germline V gene. V shed 2 bases and J shed 0 bases, with 11 bases lying between them.

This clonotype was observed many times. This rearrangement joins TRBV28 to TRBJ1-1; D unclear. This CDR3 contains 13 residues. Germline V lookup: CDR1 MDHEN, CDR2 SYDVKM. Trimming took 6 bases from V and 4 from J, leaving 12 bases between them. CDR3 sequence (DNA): TGTGCCAGCAGCACCGACAAGTCCACTGAAGCTTTCTTT. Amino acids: CASSTDKSTEAFF.